This entry features one TCR beta chain sequence. In the study's own analysis: Cell counts per sample came from amplifying reference gene primers. This table comes from immunoSEQ multiplex PCR, and its TCRdb copy is limited to in-frame clones, with some not included. Clone size and the V and J calls come from that table; the DNA yielded D and trimming. This table holds about 150,000 clones, roughly nine tenths found once. The data were taken from a study of blood T cell repertoires in COVID-19. Study summary: From T cells, B-cell-depleted T cells, or PBMCs came the material, which was cDNA or gDNA.

Germline V gene data show CDR1 as MNHEY and CDR2 as SMNVEV (reference sequence). The CDR3 loop spans 15 amino acids. After removal of 0 bases from V and 7 bases from J, the junction contained 8 bases not matched to a gene. The chain links TRBV27 to TRBJ1-1; 7 positions match TRBD1. The source of this sequence is a man between 18 and 35 years old with COVID-19, enrolled during active disease. Specimen: peripheral blood. CDR3 bases: TGTGCCAGCAGTTTATCCCCACAGGGGTGGGTTGAAGCTTTCTTT. Encoded protein: CASSLSPQGWVEAFF.